These 24 T cell receptor beta chains originate from one sample sequenced in a study of blood T cell repertoires in COVID-19 (dated by TCRdb to the early 2020s). Preparation of the library involved the immunoSEQ multiplex PCR assay. Not all clones reach the TCRdb copy of this immuneACCESS table, which keeps in-frame sequences only. Checked studies attribute under half of the gap to unresolved V genes and leave the rest unexplained. This sample is represented by roughly 460,000 clones; roughly 90% of them were singletons. 0.7% to 0.85% of the sample is in the top ten clones. Sequencing was carried out using peripheral blood. Source of these receptors: a man between 18 and 29 years old with COVID-19, enrolled during active disease.

Only one count was recorded for this clone. The chain uses TRBV12-5 and TRBJ2-7, with 11 bases matching TRBD1. Per the germline V gene, CDR1 is LGHNT and CDR2 is FRNRAP. This CDR3 is 13 amino acids long. V shed 5 bases and J 6 bases; nucleotides not matched to a gene: 3. The CDR3 loop is CASGTDRGLEQYF. CDR3 nucleotide sequence: TGTGCTAGTGGTACGGACAGGGGGCTCGAGCAGTACTTC.

The CDR3 protein is CASIPGVGQPQHF. The DNA for the CDR3 is TGTGCCAGTATTCCGGGAGTAGGTCAGCCCCAGCATTTT. V and J are TRBV19 and TRBJ1-5, with D uncertain. Looked up from germline, CDR1 is LNHDA and CDR2 is SQIVND (reference sequence). V shed 7 bases and J shed 6 bases, with 13 bases lying between them. This CDR3 contains 13 residues.

The genes are TRBV5-1 and TRBJ1-3, with 9 positions matching TRBD1. Unmatched junction bases numbered 4, after V lost 2 bases and J lost 4 bases. The CDR3 is 15 residues long. Germline V lookup: CDR1 SGHRS, CDR2 YFSETQ. The CDR3 sequence: CASSLGQGFGNTIYF. The CDR3 region has the DNA TGCGCCAGCAGCTTAGGACAGGGGTTCGGAAACACCATATATTTT.

The chain joins TRBV2 to TRBJ1-5; D is unclear. Trimming took 0 bases from V and 10 from J, leaving 22 bases between them. Germline V gene lookup returns CDR1 SNHLY and CDR2 FYNNEI. CDR3 size: 17 residues. The CDR3 DNA sequence: TGTGCCAGCAGTGAAGCGCTTGGACGCGGCCCGGCGGGCCCCCAGCATTTT. Protein product: CASSEALGRGPAGPQHF. The full variable domain, rest sourced from reference TRBV2 and TRBJ1-5, is EPEVTQTPSHQVTQMGQEVILRCVPISNHLYFYWYRQILGQKVEFLVSFYNNEISEKSEIFDDQFSVERPDGSNFTLKIRSTKLEDSAMYFCASSEALGRGPAGPQHFGDGTRLSIL.

This clone has just one count. Written as DNA, the CDR3 is TGTGCCACCAAGCCTGGACAGTTCAATAGCAATCAGCCCCAGCATTTT. This encodes CATKPGQFNSNQPQHF. The rearrangement uses TRBV24-1 and TRBJ1-5, with a possible D match to TRBD1 (6 bases). The CDR3 contains 16 residues. Looked up from germline, CDR1 is KGHDR and CDR2 is SFDVKD. V was trimmed by 8 bases and J by 0 bases, leaving 16 bases between them.

The genes are TRBV7-2 and TRBJ2-3, with TRBD2 identical over 10 bases. Germline loops: CDR1 SGHTA, CDR2 FQGNSA. After removal of 5 bases from V and 2 bases from J, the junction contained 10 bases not matched to a gene. The CDR3 consists of 17 residues. CDR3 protein: CASSPGEREGVTDTQYF. The CDR3 nucleotides read TGTGCCAGCAGCCCGGGCGAGCGGGAGGGCGTCACAGATACGCAGTATTTT.

The chain joins TRBV11-3 to TRBJ2-1; 7 bases map to TRBD1. The length of the CDR3 is 15 residues. Looked up from germline, CDR1 is SGHNT and CDR2 is YENEEA. J was trimmed by 2 bases and V by 5 bases; bases with no gene match: 6. As DNA, the CDR3 is TGTGCCAGCAGCCGACAGGGTGGGGCCTACAATGAGCAGTTCTTC. It yields the protein CASSRQGGAYNEQFF.

This sequence joins TRBV15 and TRBJ1-4; no clear D. Trimming stripped 9 bases from V and 3 bases from J, with 17 bases between. Germline CDR1 and CDR2: LNHNV and YYDKDF (reference sequence). The length of the CDR3 is 15 residues. CDR3 sequence reads: CATMGGLSANEKLFF. Here the CDR3 DNA reads TGTGCCACAATGGGAGGGTTGTCAGCTAATGAAAAACTGTTTTTT.

The chain is built from TRBV24-1 and TRBJ2-7; 7 bases align to TRBD1. Germline values: CDR1 KGHDR, CDR2 SFDVKD. This CDR3 comprises 15 residues. V gave up 5 bases and J gave up 0 bases; unmatched junction bases: 6. The CDR3 nucleotides are TGTGCCACCAGTGTGCTCCGGGACAGCTCCTACGAGCAGTACTTC. Residues: CATSVLRDSSYEQYF.

This chain uses TRBV2 with TRBJ1-3; D is unclear. V was clipped by 4 bases and J by 2 bases, with 6 bases between them. Germline V gene sequence: CDR1 SNHLY, CDR2 FYNNEI. This CDR3 has 13 residues. The CDR3 region has the DNA TGTGCCAGCAGTGCAGACACTGGAAACACCATATATTTT. As protein: CASSADTGNTIYF.

The chain recombines TRBV7-6 with TRBJ2-3; 13 nucleotides match TRBD2. Germline trimming cut 5 bases from V and 3 bases from J; bases unmatched to any gene: 5. Germline lookup yields CDR1 SGHVS and CDR2 FNYEAQ. The length of the CDR3 is 16 residues. CDR3 region: CASSPWTSGGTDTQYF. The DNA of the CDR3 is TGTGCCAGCAGCCCATGGACTAGCGGGGGTACAGATACGCAGTATTTT.

V is TRBV5-4 and J is TRBJ2-3, with no clear D. The germline V gene encodes CDR1 SGHNT and CDR2 YYREEE (reference sequence). With 0 bases removed from V and 5 bases from J, the gap between germline ends came to 7 bases. CDR3 length: 13 amino acids. The CDR3 bases are TGTGCCAGCAGCTTGGTGGCGGAAGATACGCAGTATTTT. It specifies CASSLVAEDTQYF.

The CDR3: CASSRTSAYNEQFF. The CDR3 nucleotides are TGTGCCAGCAGCCGGACTAGCGCCTACAATGAGCAGTTCTTC. The chain is built from TRBV3-1 (or the pseudogene TRBV3-2) and TRBJ2-1; TRBD2 aligns across 9 bases. The V gene end was trimmed by 4 bases and the J gene end by 2 bases; junction bases not matched to a gene: 0. Looked up from germline, CDR1 is LGHDT and CDR2 is YNNKEL (reference sequence). The CDR3 extends over 14 amino acids.

The rearrangement uses TRBV21-1 and TRBJ1-1; TRBD1, as called in the table, went unchecked against the DNA. TRBV21-1 is a pseudogene locus. This CDR3 comprises 18 residues. CDR3 loop: CASSTIDHREGENTEAFF. The CDR3 nucleotides read TGTGCCAGCAGCACCATTGATCACAGGGAAGGGGAGAACACTGAAGCTTTCTTT.

The DNA for the CDR3 is TGCGCCAGCAGCTCCCTAGCCGGGGAGCTGTTTTTT. It translates to CASSSLAGELFF. V and J are TRBV5-1 and TRBJ2-2, with unresolved D. Deletions cut 3 bases from V and 6 bases from J, with 6 bases between. This CDR3 comprises 12 residues. Germline V gene lookup returns CDR1 SGHRS and CDR2 YFSETQ.

V usage is TRBV29-1 and J usage is TRBJ1-5; D is perhaps TRBD1 (6 bases). Germline-derived CDR1 and CDR2 are SQVTM and ANQGSEA. V dropped 6 bases and J dropped 3 bases, with 15 bases sitting between them. The CDR3 is 14 amino acids. The DNA of the CDR3 is TGCAGCGTCGCTCAGGGGAGCAACAATCAGCCCCAGCATTTT. It codes for CSVAQGSNNQPQHF.

The V call is TRBV24-1, the J call TRBJ1-1; weak D call: TRBD1 (6 bases). The CDR3 covers 15 residues. Germline assignment: CDR1 KGHDR and CDR2 SFDVKD. Trimming cost V 3 bases and J 0 bases, with 10 bases left between them. This chain's CDR3 is CATSDQQGMNTEAFF. The CDR3 DNA is TGTGCCACCAGTGATCAACAGGGCATGAACACTGAAGCTTTCTTT.

This rearrangement joins TRBV19 to TRBJ1-5; tentatively, D is TRBD1 (6 bases). The CDR3 is made up of 14 amino acids. V lost 6 bases and J 4 bases, leaving 13 bases between the germline ends. Germline V gene lookup returns CDR1 LNHDA and CDR2 SQIVND (reference sequence). The CDR3 here is CASRNTGLNQPQHF. CDR3 in DNA: TGTGCCAGTAGAAATACAGGGCTGAATCAGCCCCAGCATTTT.

The V and J genes are TRBV27 and TRBJ2-1; 7 nucleotides agree with TRBD2. V was pared by 5 bases and J by 14 bases, with 6 bases of the junction left unmatched. CDR1 and CDR2 (germline): MNHEY, SMNVEV (reference sequence). This CDR3 comprises 11 residues. This CDR3 is CASSPGLVEFF. The CDR3 DNA reads as TGTGCCAGCAGTCCCGGACTAGTGGAGTTCTTC.

V usage is TRBV29-1 and J usage is TRBJ2-7, with 10 bases identical to TRBD2. Losses at the gene ends were 2 bases for V and 1 base for J; bases not matched to a gene: 8. This CDR3 has 16 amino acids. The germline gives CDR1 SQVTM, CDR2 ANQGSEA. DNA for the CDR3: TGCAGCGTTGAACTTATTAGCGGGGGGATGTCCTACGAGCAGTACTTC. Encoded protein: CSVELISGGMSYEQYF.

This clone was counted only a few times. The chain recombines TRBV5-4 with TRBJ1-3; D is unclear. This CDR3 comprises 15 residues. Per germline, CDR1 SGHNT and CDR2 YYREEE (reference sequence). The V and J ends lost 0 bases and 2 bases respectively, with 9 bases between them. CDR3 amino acids: CASSLGLETGNTIYF. The CDR3 coding sequence is TGTGCCAGCAGCTTGGGACTGGAAACTGGAAACACCATATATTTT.

This chain uses TRBV7-9 with TRBJ2-2, with 8 bases that match TRBD1. V shed 4 bases and J 6 bases; nucleotides not matched to a gene: 4. There are 14 residues in the CDR3. Looked up from germline, CDR1 is SEHNR and CDR2 is FQNEAQ (reference sequence). The CDR3 here is CASSWGQVAGELFF. The CDR3 DNA reads as TGTGCCAGCAGCTGGGGACAGGTTGCCGGGGAGCTGTTTTTT.

The table lists this clone with a count of one. This chain joins TRBV5-1 and TRBJ1-3; D is perhaps TRBD1 (5 bases). Per germline, CDR1 SGHRS and CDR2 YFSETQ. This CDR3 is built from 16 residues. Deletions cut 0 bases from V and 3 bases from J, with 13 bases between. The CDR3 loop reads CASSLDYRGVGNTIYF. CDR3 coding DNA: TGCGCCAGCAGCTTGGACTATCGGGGGGTTGGAAACACCATATATTTT.

The chain uses TRBV6-6 and TRBJ2-1; TRBD1 matches at 11 bases. Trimming at V came to 5 bases and at J to 4 bases, leaving 4 bases not matched to a gene. CDR3 length: 15 residues. CDR1 is MNHNY, CDR2 SVGAGI, per germline (reference sequence). CDR3 sequence: CASSPGQGAYNEQFF. CDR3 coding DNA: TGTGCCAGCAGTCCAGGACAGGGGGCATACAATGAGCAGTTCTTC.